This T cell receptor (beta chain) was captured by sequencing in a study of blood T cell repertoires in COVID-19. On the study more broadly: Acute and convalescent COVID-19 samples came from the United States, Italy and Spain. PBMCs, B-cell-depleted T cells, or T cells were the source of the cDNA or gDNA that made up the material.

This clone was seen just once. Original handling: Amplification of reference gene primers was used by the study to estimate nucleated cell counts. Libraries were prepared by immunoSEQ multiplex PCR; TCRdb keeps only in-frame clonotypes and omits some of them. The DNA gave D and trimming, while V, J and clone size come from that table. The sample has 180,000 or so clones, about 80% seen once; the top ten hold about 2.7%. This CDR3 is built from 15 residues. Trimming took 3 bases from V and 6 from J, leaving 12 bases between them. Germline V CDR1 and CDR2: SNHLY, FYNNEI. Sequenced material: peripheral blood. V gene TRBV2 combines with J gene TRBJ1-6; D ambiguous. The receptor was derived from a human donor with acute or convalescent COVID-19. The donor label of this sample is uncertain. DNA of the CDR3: TGTGCCAGCAGTGACCGGGGTCGGGGTAATTCACCCCTCCACTTT. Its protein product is CASSDRGRGNSPLHF.